These 32 T cell receptor beta chains were sequenced from one sample in a study of T cell responses to AZD1222 COVID-19 vaccine. The repertoire was sequenced with immunoSEQ multiplex PCR; TCRdb's copy has only in-frame clones and lacks some. Of approximately 80,000 clones listed, roughly 90% were seen once; the top ten hold roughly 23%. This specimen was peripheral blood, taken on day 0 of AZD1222 vaccination. The source is an adult in good health.

V gene TRBV6-2 or TRBV6-3 combines with J gene TRBJ1-1; D unresolved. The CDR3 runs to 15 residues. V lost 3 bases to trimming and J lost 6 bases, with 17 bases between them. Germline assignment: CDR1 MNHEY and CDR2 SVGEGT. The CDR3 region is CASSYGNFGVSEAFF. CDR3 bases: TGTGCCAGCAGTTATGGTAACTTCGGGGTCTCTGAAGCTTTCTTT.

V gene TRBV10-3 combines with J gene TRBJ2-3; D perhaps matches TRBD1 (6 bases). This CDR3 is 18 amino acids long. The V and J ends lost 4 bases and 5 bases respectively, with 25 bases between them. The germline V gene encodes CDR1 ENHRY and CDR2 SYGVKD. The CDR3 region is CAISGLKDSASLRDTQYF. CDR3 coding DNA: TGTGCCATCAGTGGGTTAAAGGACAGCGCCTCTCTGAGAGATACGCAGTATTTT.

The gene calls are TRBV4-2 and TRBJ2-5; no definite D call. V lost 1 base, J lost 1 base, and 10 bases lay in between. The CDR3 length is 15 residues. Germline lookup yields CDR1 LGHNA and CDR2 YNFKEQ. The CDR3 DNA is TGTGCCAGCAGCCAAGTGAAAGTTCCCCAAGAGACCCAGTACTTC. This translates into CASSQVKVPQETQYF.

This chain links TRBV5-1 with TRBJ1-1, with 7 bases identical to TRBD1. J gave up 1 base and V 4 bases, and 4 bases lay outside the gene matches. Germline V gene data show CDR1 as SGHRS and CDR2 as YFSETQ. The CDR3 consists of 14 residues. The CDR3 coding sequence is TGCGCCAGCAGCAAGGGACAGCCGAACACTGAAGCTTTCTTT. Residues: CASSKGQPNTEAFF.

The chain links TRBV5-1 to TRBJ1-4; 7 positions agree with TRBD1. Germline CDR1 is SGHRS and CDR2 is YFSETQ. Unmatched junction bases numbered 0, after V lost 0 bases and J lost 4 bases. This CDR3 contains 14 residues. The CDR3 protein is CASSLGQGNEKLFF. The CDR3 coding sequence is TGCGCCAGCAGCTTGGGACAGGGTAATGAAAAACTGTTTTTT. Supplemented by reference TRBV5-1 and TRBJ1-4, the full variable domain reads KAGVTQTPRYLIKTRGQQVTLSCSPISGHRSVSWYQQTPGQGLQFLFEYFSETQRNKGNFPGRFSGRQFSNSRSEMNVSTLELGDSALYLCASSLGQGNEKLFFGSGTQLSVL.

This clone was counted only a few times. The chain uses TRBV24-1 and TRBJ2-1; tentatively, D is TRBD1 or TRBD2 (6 bases each). The V end lost 5 bases, the J end lost 6 bases, and 13 bases lay between the germline ends. CDR3 length: 14 residues. Per the germline V gene, CDR1 is KGHDR and CDR2 is SFDVKD. CDR3 in DNA: TGTGCCACCAGTGGCCCCTCGGGGGCCAATGAGCAGTTCTTC. It encodes CATSGPSGANEQFF.

This clone was seen just once. J is TRBJ1-6 and V is TRBV30; D is possibly TRBD1 (6 bases). Germline V gene lookup returns CDR1 GTSNPN and CDR2 SVGIG (reference sequence). CDR3 length: 16 residues. Trimming removed 4 bases from V and 10 bases from J, with 23 bases in between. The CDR3 loop reads CAWNPLLQGRNSPLHF. For the CDR3, the DNA is TGTGCCTGGAACCCCCTCCTTCAGGGGAGGAACTCACCCCTCCACTTT.

V and J are TRBV6-5 and TRBJ1-2; D gene unclear. CDR1 and CDR2 from the germline V gene are MNHEY and SVGAGI. Trimming cost V 5 bases and J 3 bases, with 10 bases left between them. The CDR3 is 13 amino acids. CDR3 residues: CASSTESYYGYTF. The CDR3 DNA reads as TGTGCCAGCAGTACGGAGAGTTACTATGGCTACACCTTC.

V usage is TRBV5-4 and J usage is TRBJ2-1; TRBD1 might be the D (5 bases). This CDR3 has 15 amino acids. CDR1 and CDR2 (germline): SGHNT, YYREEE (reference sequence). The ends were cut back, 0 bases at V and 5 bases at J, with 12 bases in the middle. The CDR3 loop is CASSLAVSRDNEQFF. The CDR3 coding sequence is TGTGCCAGCAGCTTGGCCGTCTCCAGGGACAATGAGCAGTTCTTC.

This clone was seen a handful of times. The chain employs TRBV12-3 or TRBV12-4 and TRBJ1-2; TRBD1 aligns across 8 bases. The CDR3 length is 13 residues. The V gene end was trimmed by 7 bases and the J gene end by 6 bases; junction bases not matched to a gene: 7. Here the CDR3 DNA reads TGTGCCAGCAACAGAGGACAGGGCGATGGCTACACCTTC. This sequence encodes CASNRGQGDGYTF.

The chain uses TRBV7-3 and TRBJ1-2; D ambiguous. This CDR3 spans 13 amino acids. The germline V gene encodes CDR1 SGHTA and CDR2 FQGTGA. V gave up 5 bases and J gave up 2 bases, with 9 bases separating them. The CDR3 region is CASSVDENYGYTF. The DNA for the CDR3 is TGTGCCAGCAGCGTGGACGAGAACTATGGCTACACCTTC. Full variable domain (outside the CDR3, taken from reference TRBV7-3 and TRBJ1-2): GAGVSQTPSNKVTEKGKYVELRCDPISGHTALYWYRQSLGQGPEFLIYFQGTGAADDSGLPNDRFFAVRPEGSVSTLKIQRTERGDSAVYLCASSVDENYGYTFGSGTRLTVV.

This clone was recorded once. The chain employs TRBV5-1 and TRBJ2-6, with D unclear. The germline V and J ends were trimmed by 5 bases and 0 bases, with 15 bases remaining between them. The CDR3 extends over 17 amino acids. Germline loops: CDR1 SGHRS, CDR2 YFSETQ. The CDR3 coding sequence is TGCGCCAGCAGTCCTCCTGAGCGTTACTCTGGGGCCAACGTCCTGACTTTC. Its translation: CASSPPERYSGANVLTF.

The CDR3, as DNA: TGTGCCAGCAGCCAAGCCTGGCCCGGGACTAGCGCCTACGAGCAGTACTTC. Encoded protein: CASSQAWPGTSAYEQYF. This chain joins TRBV4-2 and TRBJ2-7, with TRBD2 matching 10 bases. There are 17 residues in the CDR3. Unmatched junction bases numbered 8, after V lost 1 base and J lost 2 bases. Per the germline V gene, CDR1 is LGHNA and CDR2 is YNFKEQ.

This chain joins TRBV2 and TRBJ1-5; 7 nucleotides match TRBD1. Per germline, CDR1 SNHLY and CDR2 FYNNEI. The CDR3 totals 14 residues. V gave up 4 bases and J gave up 9 bases; unmatched junction bases: 9. CDR3 in amino acids: CASSVDRDDRPQHF. The CDR3 bases are TGTGCCAGCAGTGTAGACAGGGACGATCGGCCCCAGCATTTT.

The chain couples TRBV4-2 to TRBJ2-7; 11 positions agree with TRBD2. The CDR3 loop spans 16 amino acids. Germline V gives CDR1 LGHNA, CDR2 YNFKEQ. V lost 2 bases to trimming and J lost 2 bases; unmatched junction nucleotides: 5. CDR3: CASSQRSGREPYEQYF. The CDR3 DNA sequence: TGTGCCAGCAGCCAACGTAGCGGGAGGGAGCCCTACGAGCAGTACTTC.

V and J are TRBV19 and TRBJ1-1; D is unclear. Germline V gives CDR1 LNHDA, CDR2 SQIVND (reference sequence). V was shortened by 8 bases and J by 0 bases, with 4 bases between the two germline ends. This CDR3 region has 11 residues. The CDR3 loop reads CASLLNTEAFF. The CDR3 DNA is TGTGCCAGTCTCTTGAACACTGAAGCTTTCTTT.

The V and J genes are TRBV28 and TRBJ1-1; D gene unclear. CDR1 is MDHEN and CDR2 is SYDVKM in the germline V gene. With 3 bases removed from V and 5 bases from J, the gap between germline ends came to 13 bases. This CDR3 contains 14 residues. This chain's CDR3 is CASSFLLGGTEAFF. The CDR3 DNA follows: TGTGCCAGCAGTTTTCTCTTGGGAGGGACTGAAGCTTTCTTT.

This clone was detected only once. The chain is built from TRBV14 and TRBJ1-2; the match to TRBD1 covers 7 bases. Germline values: CDR1 SGHDN, CDR2 FVKESK. V gave up 1 base and J gave up 2 bases; unmatched junction bases: 4. The CDR3 runs to 15 residues. The CDR3 here is CASSQALTGNYGYTF. The CDR3 DNA reads TGTGCCAGCAGCCAAGCATTGACAGGGAACTATGGCTACACCTTC.

CDR3 bases: TGTGCCAGCTCCCCAGACAGGGCGATTGAAGCTTTCTTT. Encoded protein: CASSPDRAIEAFF. The chain carries TRBV18 and TRBJ1-1, with 7 bases fitting TRBD1. The ends lost 6 bases at V and 7 bases at J; junction bases unmatched: 8. Germline loops: CDR1 KGHSH, CDR2 LQKENI. This CDR3 contains 13 residues.

The V and J genes are TRBV11-3 and TRBJ2-3, with unresolved D. This CDR3 has 12 residues. Per germline, CDR1 SGHNT and CDR2 YENEEA. Trimming cost V 2 bases and J 4 bases, with 4 bases left between them. The CDR3 DNA reads as TGTGCCAGCAGCTTATATGCAGATACGCAGTATTTT. It codes for CASSLYADTQYF.

The chain carries TRBV19 and TRBJ2-5, with 13 nucleotides matching TRBD2. Per germline, CDR1 LNHDA and CDR2 SQIVND (reference sequence). The CDR3 extends over 16 amino acids. Trimming cost V 7 bases and J 4 bases; bases outside gene matches: 9. The CDR3 nucleotides are TGTGCCAGTACCAAGACTAGCGGGAGGTCAGGAGAGACCCAGTACTTC. Translated, it gives CASTKTSGRSGETQYF.

The rearrangement joins TRBV4-3 to TRBJ2-7, with a possible D match to TRBD2 (6 bases). Germline CDR1 and CDR2: LGHNA and YSLEER. V dropped 2 bases and J dropped 3 bases, with 14 bases sitting between them. The CDR3 totals 15 residues. CDR3: CASSQLPGLNYEQYF. The CDR3 nucleotides read TGCGCCAGCAGCCAACTACCGGGACTGAACTACGAGCAGTACTTC.

V gene TRBV5-1 combines with J gene TRBJ2-5, with 8 bases lining up with TRBD1. V gave up 4 bases and J gave up 3 bases; unmatched junction bases: 8. CDR3 length: 15 amino acids. Germline lookup yields CDR1 SGHRS and CDR2 YFSETQ. CDR3 coding DNA: TGCGCCAGCAGCACGGGACAGGTCACTGAAGAGACCCAGTACTTC. Translated: CASSTGQVTEETQYF.

This chain's CDR3 is CASSLVPVGSPLHF. For the CDR3, the DNA is TGTGCCAGCAGCTTAGTCCCTGTTGGGTCACCCCTCCACTTT. This chain joins TRBV7-9 and TRBJ1-6; D not certain. The CDR3 runs to 14 residues. CDR1 SEHNR and CDR2 FQNEAQ come from the germline V gene (reference sequence). V was clipped by 1 base and J by 10 bases, with 11 bases between them. Complete variable domain (other parts from reference TRBV7-9 and TRBJ1-6): DTGVSQNPRHKITKRGQNVTFRCDPISEHNRLYWYRQTLGQGPEFLTYFQNEAQLEKSRLLSDRFSAERPKGSFSTLEIQRTEQGDSAMYLCASSLVPVGSPLHFGNGTRLTVT.

The DNA for the CDR3 is TGTGCCAGCAGTTACCAACAGGGTGAAGCTTTCTTT. This sequence encodes CASSYQQGEAFF. This chain connects TRBV6-6 to TRBJ1-1; a possible D gene is TRBD1 (6 bases). V was trimmed by 2 bases and J by 7 bases, leaving 8 bases between them. The CDR3 is 12 amino acids. In germline, CDR1 is MNHNY, CDR2 SVGAGI (reference sequence).

This clone appeared a few times. The chain combines TRBV14 with TRBJ2-2; no reliable D call. The length of the CDR3 is 13 residues. The V end lost 5 bases, the J end lost 6 bases, and 10 bases lay between the germline ends. Germline CDR1 reads SGHDN; CDR2 reads FVKESK. The CDR3 sequence: CASSFVLAGELFF. The CDR3 bases are TGTGCCAGCAGCTTTGTCCTGGCCGGGGAGCTGTTTTTT.

The V call is TRBV7-3, the J call TRBJ2-1; a weak D match, TRBD2 (6 bases). The CDR3 runs to 16 residues. Germline V gene data show CDR1 as SGHTA and CDR2 as FQGTGA. V was clipped by 2 bases and J by 5 bases, with 16 bases between them. DNA for the CDR3: TGTGCCAGCAGCTTATCCTTAGCGGAAACTAACAATGAGCAGTTCTTC. Translating gives CASSLSLAETNNEQFF. The full variable domain, its missing parts supplied by reference TRBV7-3 and TRBJ2-1, is GAGVSQTPSNKVTEKGKYVELRCDPISGHTALYWYRQSLGQGPEFLIYFQGTGAADDSGLPNDRFFAVRPEGSVSTLKIQRTERGDSAVYLCASSLSLAETNNEQFFGPGTRLTVL.

The chain employs TRBV7-3 and TRBJ2-1, with D possibly matching TRBD2 (6 bases). Germline assignment: CDR1 SGHTA and CDR2 FQGTGA. The CDR3 covers 18 residues. V was pared by 1 base and J by 7 bases, with 23 bases between. The CDR3 protein is CASSLRRAAGGKVNEQFF. For the CDR3, the DNA is TGTGCCAGCAGCTTAAGGCGGGCAGCTGGCGGGAAAGTGAATGAGCAGTTCTTC.

This clone was seen just once. V is TRBV28 and J is TRBJ1-6, with a tentative D call TRBD1 (5 bases). CDR3 length: 12 residues. Germline CDR1 reads MDHEN; CDR2 reads SYDVKM. Deletions cut 8 bases from V and 10 bases from J, with 12 bases between. CDR3 DNA sequence: TGTGCCAGCGGGTTTGGGGGGTCACCCCTCCACTTT. Protein: CASGFGGSPLHF.

The chain recombines TRBV15 with TRBJ2-1; 9 nucleotides match TRBD2. V lost 8 bases to trimming and J lost 8 bases; unmatched junction nucleotides: 4. Germline V CDR1 and CDR2: LNHNV, YYDKDF (reference sequence). The CDR3 covers 12 residues. CDR3 amino acids: CATAAGGHEQFF. The CDR3 nucleotides read TGTGCCACCGCAGCGGGAGGCCATGAGCAGTTCTTC. Filled out from reference TRBV15 and TRBJ2-1, the complete variable domain reads DAMVIQNPRYQVTQFGKPVTLSCSQTLNHNVMYWYQQKSSQAPKLLFHYYDKDFNNEADTPDNFQSRRPNTSFCFLDIRSPGLGDTAMYLCATAAGGHEQFFGPGTRLTVL.

V is TRBV7-8 and J is TRBJ2-1, with a weak D call TRBD1 (5 bases). The V gene lost 1 base and the J gene lost 7 bases, with 8 bases spanning the gap. Germline CDR1 is SGHVS and CDR2 is FQNEAQ. This CDR3 spans 13 amino acids. The CDR3 region is CASSLGRVNEQFF. CDR3 nucleotide sequence: TGTGCCAGCAGCTTAGGCAGGGTGAATGAGCAGTTCTTC. The full variable domain, with the rest looked up from reference TRBV7-8 and TRBJ2-1, is GAGVSQSPRYKVAKRGQDVALRCDPISGHVSLFWYQQALGQGPEFLTYFQNEAQLDKSGLPSDRFFAERPEGSVSTLKIQRTQQEDSAVYLCASSLGRVNEQFFGPGTRLTVL.

This clone was seen once. The V gene is TRBV7-9, the J gene TRBJ2-6, with D tentatively TRBD1 (6 bases). CDR1 SEHNR and CDR2 FQNEAQ come from the germline V gene (reference sequence). CDR3 length: 18 residues. Between the trimmed V and J ends, which lost 5 bases and 0 bases, there was a span of 17 bases. The CDR3 region is CASSPGTYRSSGANVLTF. The CDR3 nucleotides are TGTGCCAGCAGCCCAGGGACATACCGGAGCTCTGGGGCCAACGTCCTGACTTTC.